Shown below are 15 T cell receptor beta chains from a single sample sequenced in a study of cytomegalovirus exposure and HLA in healthy donors. Generated by immunoSEQ multiplex PCR, the TCRdb table keeps only in-frame clones and is missing some. The table has fewer than 250,000 clones, about 82% seen once; the top ten hold more than 1.1%. Input material: PBMCs. These receptor sequences come from a woman between 18 and 29 years old in good health and CMV-seronegative.

This clone has only one observation. The V and J genes are TRBV19 and TRBJ2-1, with D unresolved. There are 15 residues in the CDR3. Germline V gene lookup returns CDR1 LNHDA and CDR2 SQIVND (reference sequence). Deletions cut 8 bases from V and 4 bases from J, with 18 bases between. The CDR3 reads CASLSYVGSYNEQFF. The CDR3, as DNA: TGTGCCAGTTTGAGCTATGTGGGCAGTTACAATGAGCAGTTCTTC.

V gene TRBV6-5 combines with J gene TRBJ1-2; tentatively, D is TRBD1 (6 bases). Germline-derived CDR1 and CDR2 are MNHEY and SVGAGI. The V end was cut by 5 bases, the J end by 0 bases, with 10 bases between. The CDR3 runs 14 residues. CDR3 protein: CASSRDTTNYGYTF. The CDR3 DNA reads TGTGCCAGCAGTCGGGACACTACTAACTATGGCTACACCTTC.

The chain joins TRBV9 to TRBJ2-3, with 7 bases lining up with TRBD2. The J segment lost 1 base and the V segment lost 3 bases, leaving 8 bases of the junction unmatched. The CDR3 is 16 amino acids. Germline V gene data show CDR1 as SGDLS and CDR2 as YYNGEE. In nucleotides, the CDR3 is TGTGCCAGCAGCGCTGGGGGGGGACTGGGCACAGATACGCAGTATTTT. As protein: CASSAGGGLGTDTQYF. Full variable domain (rest looked up from reference TRBV9 and TRBJ2-3): DSGVTQTPKHLITATGQRVTLRCSPRSGDLSVYWYQQSLDQGLQFLIQYYNGEERAKGNILERFSAQQFPDLHSELNLSSLELGDSALYFCASSAGGGLGTDTQYFGPGTRLTVL.

The chain has TRBV27 and TRBJ2-7; 7 bases fit TRBD1. The CDR3 sequence is 15 residues long. Germline values: CDR1 MNHEY, CDR2 SMNVEV (reference sequence). The V and J ends lost 6 bases and 7 bases, in that order; junction bases with no gene match: 15. The DNA for the CDR3 is TGTGCCAGCAGATTTAGTCAGGGGGTTACAAGAGAGCAGTACTTC. Amino acids: CASRFSQGVTREQYF.

In this sample, this clone turned up a few times. V gene TRBV29-1 combines with J gene TRBJ1-2; D might be TRBD1 (6 bases). V lost 5 bases to trimming and J lost 7 bases, with 14 bases between them. CDR3 length equals 12 residues. The V gene's germline CDR1 is SQVTM and CDR2 ANQGSEA. CDR3 amino acids: CSVNTGNSGYTF. The CDR3 DNA sequence: TGCAGCGTTAATACAGGGAATTCTGGCTACACCTTC.

This chain links TRBV5-1 with TRBJ1-6; maybe TRBD1 (6 bases). Looked up from germline, CDR1 is SGHRS and CDR2 is YFSETQ. This CDR3 spans 20 amino acids. V lost 0 bases and J lost 5, with 24 bases in between. The CDR3, as DNA: TGCGCCAGCAGCTTGGCCCGGGCAGGGGCCACAGCGAACGATAATTCACCCCTCCACTTT. It is translated as CASSLARAGATANDNSPLHF.

The CDR3 coding sequence is TGCGCCAGCAGTCAATCGTGGCAGGGGAGAGTTAACTATGGCTACACCTTC. Its translation is CASSQSWQGRVNYGYTF. The chain couples TRBV23-1 to TRBJ1-2; possible D gene TRBD1, 6 bases. TRBV23-1 is an open reading frame, and its role is uncertain. Trimming took 0 bases from V and 1 from J, leaving 15 bases between them. The CDR3 is made up of 17 amino acids.

J is TRBJ1-1 and V is TRBV12-5, with D maybe TRBD1 (6 bases). The germline CDR1 and CDR2 sequences are LGHNT and FRNRAP. This CDR3 is 16 amino acids long. Trimming pared 0 bases from V and 1 base from J, leaving 12 bases between. Written as DNA, the CDR3 is TGTGCTAGTGGTTTGGTCACAGGGCCAACGAACACTGAAGCTTTCTTT. Amino acid sequence: CASGLVTGPTNTEAFF. Combining the CDR3 with reference TRBV12-5 and TRBJ1-1 gives the whole variable domain DARVTQTPRHKVTEMGQEVTMRCQPILGHNTVFWYRQTMMQGLELLAYFRNRAPLDDSGMPKDRFSAEMPDATLATLKIQPSEPRDSAVYFCASGLVTGPTNTEAFFGQGTRLTVV.

This chain links TRBV19 with TRBJ1-1, with D perhaps matching TRBD1 (5 bases). This CDR3 spans 15 amino acids. Per germline, CDR1 LNHDA and CDR2 SQIVND (reference sequence). Trimming took 6 bases from V and 6 from J, leaving 20 bases between them. The CDR3 here is CASSPDAGGSAEAFF. The CDR3 bases are TGTGCCAGTAGCCCGGACGCCGGGGGGTCCGCTGAAGCTTTCTTT. Looking up the rest from reference TRBV19 and TRBJ1-1 gives the full variable domain: DGGITQSPKYLFRKEGQNVTLSCEQNLNHDAMYWYRQDPGQGLRLIYYSQIVNDFQKGDIAEGYSVSREKKESFPLTVTSAQKNPTAFYLCASSPDAGGSAEAFFGQGTRLTVV.

The chain has TRBV4-1 and TRBJ2-1, with D perhaps matching TRBD2 (6 bases). The CDR3 runs 16 residues. Deletions cut 5 bases from V and 9 bases from J, with 23 bases between. Germline V gives CDR1 MGHRA, CDR2 YSYEKL. The CDR3 DNA follows: TGCGCCAGCAGCTCAGTTGGTTTCGGGAGAGGCGGTGAGCAGTTCTTC. It specifies CASSSVGFGRGGEQFF.

The gene calls are TRBV7-6 and TRBJ2-7; a possible D gene is TRBD1 (6 bases). CDR1 and CDR2 (germline): SGHVS, FNYEAQ. This CDR3 has 15 residues. V lost 1 base and J 7 bases, leaving 17 bases between the germline ends. CDR3 protein: CASSLGGQLTREQYF. CDR3 DNA sequence: TGTGCCAGCAGCTTAGGCGGACAGCTTACTAGGGAGCAGTACTTC.

This clone was detected once. The chain couples TRBV23-1 to TRBJ1-2, with no clear D. TRBV23-1 is filed as an ORF, its function uncertain. V lost 11 bases, J lost 6 bases, and 22 bases lay in between. CDR3 length: 14 amino acids. Written as DNA, the CDR3 is TGCGCCGCCGGAGACACTTGGAGGAAGGATGGCTACACCTTC. This encodes CAAGDTWRKDGYTF.

J is TRBJ1-2 and V is TRBV11-2, with TRBD1 as a possible D gene (5 bases). This CDR3 is built from 14 residues. Looked up from germline, CDR1 is SGHAT and CDR2 is FQNNGV. The V end was cut by 1 base, the J end by 2 bases, with 8 bases between. The CDR3 DNA reads TGTGCCAGCAGCTTAGGGTCAGGGAACTATGGCTACACCTTC. Protein sequence: CASSLGSGNYGYTF.

The chain joins TRBV4-2 to TRBJ2-6; 7 bases are shared with TRBD1. The length of the CDR3 is 18 residues. V was pared by 1 base and J by 0 bases, with 6 bases of the junction left unmatched. In germline, CDR1 is LGHNA, CDR2 YNFKEQ. DNA of the CDR3: TGTGCCAGCAGCCAAGTTGGGACAGCTAACTCTGGGGCCAACGTCCTGACTTTC. It codes for CASSQVGTANSGANVLTF.

This clone was picked up a small number of times. The sample has other DNA sequences that encode this CDR3 too. The genes are TRBV5-1 and TRBJ1-1; unclear D gene. The CDR3 spans 14 residues. V dropped 0 bases and J dropped 0 bases, with 6 bases sitting between them. Germline-derived CDR1 and CDR2 are SGHRS and YFSETQ. In nucleotides, the CDR3 is TGCGCCAGCAGCTTGGGCGGGATGAACACTGAAGCTTTCTTT. Translating gives CASSLGGMNTEAFF.